The source of this TCR beta chain is a study of T-cell memory formation after mild COVID-19. Study-wide results and limits: Second-wave clones reaching peak frequency on day 37 lacked confirmed SARS-CoV-2 specificity. Shrinking CD4+ clones resided mostly in CM and EM, and CD8+ ones in EMRA.

Constant-segment-primed 5'RACE gave TCR alpha and TCR beta cDNA libraries with sample barcodes and UMIs. Each CDR3 protein gets one entry after TCRdb re-called the 5' RACE reads with MiXCR. The sample carries about 390,000 distinct CDR3 sequences, under 25% recorded once. Comment on this clonotype: Its antigen is not identified.

This CDR3 spans 14 amino acids. V shed 0 bases and J 6 bases; nucleotides not matched to a gene: 4. The germline gives CDR1 LNHNV, CDR2 YYDKDF (reference sequence). The source of this sequence is an adult woman who had mild COVID-19 (a few samples of this study predate the infection). Cell type and time point are not known. Sequencing was done on a sample of PBMCs or a T cell subset sorted from them (not recorded which). The V gene is TRBV15, the J gene TRBJ1-2, with 7 bases matching TRBD1. CDR3 in DNA: TGTGCCACCAGCAGAGATCGACAGGGCGATGGCTACACCTTC. This codes for CATSRDRQGDGYTF.